This T cell receptor (beta chain) was sequenced in a study of T cells expressing NK-cell markers. Turning to the study itself: Sorted CD3+CD56+NKG2C+, CD3+CD56+NKG2C- and CD3+CD56-NKG2C+ T-cell subsets were beta-chain profiled.

Concerning this clonotype: The target antigen is unknown.

Synthesis of TCR beta cDNA relied on 5'RACE template switching carrying UMIs. TCRdb re-called the 5' RACE reads; every CDR3 protein appears as one record, without DNA. The sample's table shows 300,000 to 500,000 distinct CDR3 sequences. CDR1 and CDR2 (germline): GTSNPN, SVGIG (reference sequence). The CDR3 consists of 17 residues. Regarding the study as a whole: More than 5 donors showed dominant NKG2C+ clonotypes comprising about 1.0-7.0% of their CD8+ T cells. HCMV specificity of the expanded NKG2C+ T cell clones stayed unclear.

The sequence came from a woman in her 50s in good health. The V call is TRBV30, the J call TRBJ2-3; the TCRdb D gene call, TRBD1, has no DNA to confirm it. The sequencing input was blood T cells: a sorted CD56 or NKG2C T cell subset, CD4+ or CD8+ T cells, or bulk PBMC T cells (not recorded which). CDR3 protein: CAWSWVSRGRAADTQYF.